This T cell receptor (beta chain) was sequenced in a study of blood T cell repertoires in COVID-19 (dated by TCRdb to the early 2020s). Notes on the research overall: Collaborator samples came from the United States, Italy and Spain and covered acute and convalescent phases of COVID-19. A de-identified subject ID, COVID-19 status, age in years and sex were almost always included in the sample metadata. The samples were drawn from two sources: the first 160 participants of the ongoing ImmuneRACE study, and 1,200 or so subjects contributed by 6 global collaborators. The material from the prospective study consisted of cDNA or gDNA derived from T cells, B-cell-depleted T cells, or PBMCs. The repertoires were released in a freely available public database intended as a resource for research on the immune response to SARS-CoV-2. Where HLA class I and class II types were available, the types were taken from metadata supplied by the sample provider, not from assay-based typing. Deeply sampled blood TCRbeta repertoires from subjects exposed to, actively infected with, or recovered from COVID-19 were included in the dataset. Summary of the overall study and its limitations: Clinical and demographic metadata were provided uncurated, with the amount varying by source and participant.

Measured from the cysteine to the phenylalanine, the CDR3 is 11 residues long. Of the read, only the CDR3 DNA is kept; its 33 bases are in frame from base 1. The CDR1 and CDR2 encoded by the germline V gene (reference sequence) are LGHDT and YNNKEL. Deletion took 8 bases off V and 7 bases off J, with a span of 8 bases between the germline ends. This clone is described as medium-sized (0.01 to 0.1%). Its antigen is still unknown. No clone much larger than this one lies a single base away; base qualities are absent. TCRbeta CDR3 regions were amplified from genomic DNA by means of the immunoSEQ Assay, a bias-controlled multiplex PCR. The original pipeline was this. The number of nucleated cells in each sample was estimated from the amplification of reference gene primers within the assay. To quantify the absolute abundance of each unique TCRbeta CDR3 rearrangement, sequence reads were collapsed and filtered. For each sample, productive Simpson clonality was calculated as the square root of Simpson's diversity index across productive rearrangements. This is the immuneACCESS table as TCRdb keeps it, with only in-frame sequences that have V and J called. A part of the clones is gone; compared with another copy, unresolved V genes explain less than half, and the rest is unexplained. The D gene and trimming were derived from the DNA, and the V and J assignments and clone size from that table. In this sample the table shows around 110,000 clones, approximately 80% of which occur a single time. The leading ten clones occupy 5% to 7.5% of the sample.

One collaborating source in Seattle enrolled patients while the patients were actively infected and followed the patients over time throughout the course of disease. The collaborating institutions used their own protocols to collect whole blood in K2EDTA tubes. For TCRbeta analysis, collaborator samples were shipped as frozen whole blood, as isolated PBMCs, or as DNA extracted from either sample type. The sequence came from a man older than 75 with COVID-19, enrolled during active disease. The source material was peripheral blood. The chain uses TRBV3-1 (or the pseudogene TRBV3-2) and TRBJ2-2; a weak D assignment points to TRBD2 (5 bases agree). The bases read TGTGCCAGCTGGGGAGTCGGGGAGCTGTTTTTT. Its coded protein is CASWGVGELFF.